This T cell receptor beta chain comes out of a study of OX40 agonist ivuxolimab in advanced cancers. As for the study more broadly: Ivuxolimab, which targeted the costimulatory receptor OX40 (CD134), was an agonistic, fully human IgG2 monoclonal antibody. Intravenous ivuxolimab was administered to patients every 2 weeks at six dose levels: 0.01, 0.1, 0.3, 1.5, 3 and 10 mg/kg. Of the roughly 50 dose-escalation patients, hepatocellular carcinoma was present in about 20, melanoma in around 15, renal cell carcinoma in 9 and head and neck cancer in 9. In the dose-escalation cohort, more than 75% of patients were male, and the mean age was roughly 60 years, with a range of 23 to 79. Patients were allowed to have had prior anti-PD-1, anti-PD-L1 or anti-CTLA-4 therapy, and roughly 40% of the dose-escalation patients had previously received checkpoint inhibitors. Three dose-escalation patients achieved partial responses, one with hepatocellular carcinoma and two with cutaneous melanoma. Peripheral TCRbeta sequencing was intended to test whether TCR sequence diversity was altered and clonal T-cell expansion was caused by ivuxolimab. The paper reports the monotherapy dose-escalation portion (N of about 50 patients) of the phase I ivuxolimab trial.

Details on this clone: Its binding antigen is unknown. One base away there is no much larger clone; base qualities are not given.

The trial excluded patients who had a history of autoimmune disease or who were on systemic immunosuppression. Peripheral blood for TCR sequencing was collected from all dose cohorts at baseline, on cycle 4 day 1, and on cycle 7 day 1. The samples were drawn from a first-in-human, open-label, multicenter phase I dose-escalation trial of ivuxolimab. Adults with locally advanced or metastatic head and neck squamous cell, hepatocellular, melanoma or renal cell carcinoma were enrolled in the trial. Before TCR sequencing, CD4+ T cells and CD8+ T cells from peripheral blood were sorted into separate populations. Compared with germline, V lacks 7 bases and J lacks 2 bases; bases without a gene match: 17. The CDR3 covers 19 residues, taking in both the cysteine and the phenylalanine. Only CDR3 DNA remains: 57 bases, in frame from the first base. As encoded in the germline V gene, CDR1 is SGHVS while CDR2 is FQNEAQ.

On the study overall, not on this receptor specifically: On average, CD8+ T cells showed more expanded clones than CD4+ T cells after ivuxolimab. At doses of 0.1 to 3.0 mg/kg, clonal expansion of both CD4+ and CD8+ blood T cells was observed from baseline to week 6. Partial responders in the 0.1-3.0 mg/kg groups had among the lowest normalized peripheral clonal expansion, especially among CD8+ T cells. Low levels of normalized T-cell clonal expansion were also seen in some patients who did not respond. The antigen specificity of the clonally expanded peripheral T cells was not determined.

For sequencing of the TCRbeta CDR3 region, genomic DNA was extracted from the sorted cells. The immunoSEQ Assay was used to sequence the TCRbeta CDR3 regions. Not all clones reach the TCRdb copy of this immuneACCESS table, which keeps in-frame sequences only. Checked studies attribute under half of the gap to unresolved V genes and leave the rest unexplained. This sample comprises 70,000 to 85,000 clones, around 94% of them detected only once. Clones ranked in the top ten supply approximately 11% of the sample. The source material was CD4+ or CD8+ T cells sorted from blood, sampled in a trial of the OX40 agonist ivuxolimab. The TCR comes from an adult with an advanced solid tumor such as melanoma, head and neck, liver or kidney cancer. The chain couples TRBV7-8 to TRBJ2-1; TRBD2 fits 10 bases in the junction. The encoded CDR3 is CASKGVVIKREGPYNEQFF. DNA sequence: TGTGCCAGCAAAGGGGTAGTGATTAAGCGGGAGGGCCCCTACAATGAGCAGTTCTTC.